A single sample is the source of the 17 T cell receptor beta chains below, sequenced in a study of T cell responses to AZD1222 COVID-19 vaccine. The table came from immunoSEQ multiplex PCR; TCRdb's copy has only in-frame clones and leaves some out. The table shows 80,000 or so clones, with 80% to 95% occurring only once. The sample was peripheral blood, taken on day 0 of MenACWY control vaccination. Receptors were obtained from an adult in good health.

The chain employs TRBV30 and TRBJ2-5; D uncertain. V gave up 2 bases and J gave up 2 bases, with 9 bases separating them. The CDR3 loop spans 13 amino acids. The germline CDR1 and CDR2 sequences are GTSNPN and SVGIG (reference sequence). CDR3 residues: CAWSPENQETQYF. DNA of the CDR3: TGTGCCTGGAGTCCTGAGAATCAAGAGACCCAGTACTTC.

The chain employs TRBV11-2 and TRBJ1-3; D not certain. V lost 1 base, J lost 0 bases, and 4 bases lay in between. From germline, CDR1 is SGHAT and CDR2 FQNNGV. This CDR3 region has 14 residues. The chain's CDR3 is CASSLGTSGNTIYF. As DNA, the CDR3 is TGTGCCAGCAGCTTAGGGACCTCTGGAAACACCATATATTTT.

The rearrangement joins TRBV5-4 to TRBJ2-3, with 8 bases aligning to TRBD2. CDR3 length: 15 amino acids. J lost 5 bases, V lost 0 bases, and 5 bases had no gene match. CDR1 and CDR2 (germline): SGHNT, YYREEE (reference sequence). This CDR3 is CASSLAAGVGDTQYF. In DNA form, the CDR3 reads TGTGCCAGCAGCTTGGCAGCGGGAGTGGGAGATACGCAGTATTTT. Based on the CDR3 plus reference TRBV5-4 and TRBJ2-3, the full variable domain is ETGVTQSPTHLIKTRGQQVTLRCSSQSGHNTVSWYQQALGQGPQFIFQYYREEENGRGNFPPRFSGLQFPNYSSELNVNALELDDSALYLCASSLAAGVGDTQYFGPGTRLTVL.

The chain is built from TRBV18 and TRBJ1-2; no firm D call. Trimming took off 3 bases at V and 3 bases at J, with 11 bases between the two ends. Per germline, CDR1 KGHSH and CDR2 LQKENI. The CDR3 contains 14 residues. The CDR3 protein is CASSPLPVDYGYTF. Written as DNA, the CDR3 is TGTGCCAGCTCACCCCTGCCTGTAGACTATGGCTACACCTTC.

This clone has a handful of counts. The junction departs from germline at one end; a sequencing error may be responsible. The chain recombines TRBV23-1 with TRBJ1-2; D uncertain. TRBV23-1 is an ORF; its function is uncertain. The CDR3 totals 12 residues. Here the CDR3 reads CASSKSGYGYTF. The CDR3 DNA sequence: TGCGCCAGCAGTAAATCAGGCTATGGCTACACCTTC.

The chain recombines TRBV5-1 with TRBJ2-1; no clear D gene. Per germline, CDR1 SGHRS and CDR2 YFSETQ. The CDR3 has 13 amino acids. V dropped 0 bases and J dropped 6 bases, with 7 bases sitting between them. In DNA, the CDR3 is TGCGCCAGCAGCTTGGTTTCCGGCAATGAGCAGTTCTTC. It translates to CASSLVSGNEQFF.

CDR3 in amino acids: CASSHGGLTNYGYTF. The CDR3, as DNA: TGTGCCAGCAGTCACGGCGGGCTTACTAACTATGGCTACACCTTC. The V and J genes are TRBV6-5 and TRBJ1-2; D ambiguous. The germline CDR1 and CDR2 sequences are MNHEY and SVGAGI. V shed 5 bases and J shed 0 bases, with 13 bases lying between them. This CDR3 is 15 amino acids long.

The V and J genes are TRBV6-6 and TRBJ2-1; perhaps TRBD1 as D (7 bases). With 5 bases removed from V and 9 bases from J, the gap between germline ends came to 14 bases. This CDR3 comprises 13 residues. Germline V gives CDR1 MNHNY, CDR2 SVGAGI (reference sequence). CDR3 in amino acids: CASSPTQGGEQFF. DNA of the CDR3: TGTGCCAGCAGTCCCACCCAGGGGGGTGAGCAGTTCTTC.

V gene TRBV28 combines with J gene TRBJ2-5; 8 nucleotides align to TRBD1. The CDR3 has 14 residues. J lost 7 bases, V lost 4 bases, and 8 bases had no gene match. CDR1 MDHEN and CDR2 SYDVKM come from the germline V gene. The CDR3 DNA is TGTGCCAGCAGTTCGCCGGGACAGGAGGGGACCCAGTACTTC. It specifies CASSSPGQEGTQYF. Combining the CDR3 with reference TRBV28 and TRBJ2-5 gives the whole variable domain DVKVTQSSRYLVKRTGEKVFLECVQDMDHENMFWYRQDPGLGLRLIYFSYDVKMKEKGDIPEGYSVSREKKERFSLILESASTNQTSMYLCASSSPGQEGTQYFGPGTRLLVL.

This rearrangement joins TRBV5-6 to TRBJ2-5, with D possibly matching TRBD2 (6 bases). This CDR3 has 15 residues. Trimming took off 0 bases at V and 4 bases at J, with 13 bases between the two ends. Germline CDR1 reads SGHDT; CDR2 reads YYEEEE. The CDR3 loop is CASSLGPTRGETQYF. In DNA form, the CDR3 reads TGTGCCAGCAGCTTGGGCCCGACTAGGGGAGAGACCCAGTACTTC.

The V call is TRBV13, the J call TRBJ2-7; 7 nucleotides match TRBD2. Germline V lookup: CDR1 PRHDT, CDR2 FYEKMQ (reference sequence). The CDR3 covers 15 residues. V lost 5 bases and J lost 5; bases outside the gene matches: 12. For the CDR3, the DNA is TGTGCCAGCAGCCCCTCTCTTGGGAGGGCTAACGAGCAGTACTTC. Translation: CASSPSLGRANEQYF. The variable domain in full, completed from reference TRBV13 and TRBJ2-7, reads AAGVIQSPRHLIKEKRETATLKCYPIPRHDTVYWYQQGPGQDPQFLISFYEKMQSDKGSIPDRFSAQQFSDYHSELNMSSLELGDSALYFCASSPSLGRANEQYFGPGTRLTVT.

The chain employs TRBV5-1 and TRBJ2-7, with a tentative D call TRBD2 (5 bases). The ends were cut back, 0 bases at V and 5 bases at J, with 15 bases in the middle. Per germline, CDR1 SGHRS and CDR2 YFSETQ. This CDR3 spans 15 amino acids. This chain's CDR3 is CASSLAVGVWHEQYF. DNA of the CDR3: TGCGCCAGCAGCTTGGCCGTCGGGGTTTGGCACGAGCAGTACTTC.

This sequence joins TRBV3-1 (or the pseudogene TRBV3-2) and TRBJ2-7, with 12 nucleotides matching TRBD2. This CDR3 is 14 amino acids long. V dropped 6 bases and J dropped 9; count of bases not matched to a gene: 9. Germline lookup yields CDR1 LGHDT and CDR2 YNNKEL (reference sequence). CDR3 in amino acids: CASRRTSGNRAQYF. The DNA for the CDR3 is TGTGCCAGCAGACGGACTAGCGGGAACCGGGCGCAGTACTTC.

This chain links TRBV7-9 with TRBJ2-2, with D unresolved. The germline gives CDR1 SEHNR, CDR2 FQNEAQ (reference sequence). This CDR3 comprises 15 residues. V shed 3 bases and J shed 4 bases, with 12 bases lying between them. The CDR3 DNA follows: TGTGCCAGCAGCTTTATCGGCCTGGGCACCGGGGAGCTGTTTTTT. Translated: CASSFIGLGTGELFF.

The gene calls are TRBV19 and TRBJ2-3, with 12 bases identical to TRBD2. V dropped 7 bases and J dropped 6; count of bases not matched to a gene: 8. The germline CDR1 and CDR2 sequences are LNHDA and SQIVND (reference sequence). The length of the CDR3 is 15 residues. The CDR3 coding sequence is TGTGCCAGTACCAGACTAGCGGGAGCGGCCGATACGCAGTATTTT. Translating it yields CASTRLAGAADTQYF.

The chain uses TRBV4-1 and TRBJ2-5; 10 nucleotides match TRBD2. Germline V CDR1 and CDR2: MGHRA, YSYEKL. V lost 0 bases to trimming and J lost 5 bases; unmatched junction nucleotides: 12. CDR3 length equals 18 residues. The CDR3 DNA follows: TGCGCCAGCAGCCAAGACTTCGTGGCTAGCGGGAGTTCGGAGACCCAGTACTTC. The encoded protein is CASSQDFVASGSSETQYF.

The rearrangement joins TRBV23-1 to TRBJ2-1; 11 bases are shared with TRBD2. TRBV23-1 has ORF status, its function being uncertain. The CDR3 length is 15 residues. The ends lost 8 bases at V and 7 bases at J; junction bases unmatched: 10. The DNA for the CDR3 is TGCGCCAGCCCCTGGGTAGCGGGAGGGAATAATGAGCAGTTCTTC. It is translated as CASPWVAGGNNEQFF.